These T cell receptor beta chains were read from a single sample in a study of cytomegalovirus exposure and HLA in healthy donors. The data were produced by immunoSEQ multiplex PCR, yet TCRdb's version contains in-frame clones alone and is incomplete. The sample contains around 200,000 clones, approximately 82% of which appear only once. The sequenced sample was PBMCs. These receptors were collected from a woman in her 40s in good health and CMV-seronegative. Both conserved end residues are part of each CDR3. The D gene is left open where the match is weak. Not every row has a clone size; where given, it reads once, few, many or a size class.

TRBJ2-3	TRBV5-4	NA	NA	TGTGCCAGCAGCCACGCCGGGTTACTCACAGATACGCAGTATTTT	CASSHAGLLTDTQYF
TRBJ1-2	TRBV6-1	NA	NA	TGTGCCAGCAGGAACAGGGCCCATAACTATGGCTACACCTTC	CASRNRAHNYGYTF
TRBJ2-7	TRBV7-9	few	NA	TGTGCCAGCAGCCCCTTGGCCGAGCAGTACTTC	CASSPLAEQYF
TRBJ2-2	TRBV5-1	NA	TRBD1	TGCGCCAGCAGCTTGGCCGGGACAGCGAACACCGGGGAGCTGTTTTTT	CASSLAGTANTGELFF
TRBJ1-1	TRBV7-9	NA	TRBD1	TGTGCCAGCAGCTTAACGGCAGGGGGAACTGAAGCTTTCTTT	CASSLTAGGTEAFF
TRBJ1-1	TRBV5-1	NA	TRBD1	TGCGCCAGCAGCGTGGACAGGGAGAGAATGAACACTGAAGCTTTCTTT	CASSVDRERMNTEAFF
TRBJ1-1	TRBV7-2	NA	NA	TGTGCCAGCAGGTCAAGGGGGGGGGCGATGAACACTGAAGCTTTCTTT	CASRSRGGAMNTEAFF
TRBJ1-1	TRBV5-1	NA	NA	TGCGCCAGCAGCTTGTTCGGTCTGAACACTGAAGCTTTCTTT	CASSLFGLNTEAFF
TRBJ1-3	TRBV11-2	NA	TRBD1	TGTGCCAGCAGCGAAGACAGGGGCTCTGGAAACACCATATATTTT	CASSEDRGSGNTIYF
TRBJ1-5	TRBV2	NA	TRBD1	TGTGCCAGCAAGCCGACAGGGGGAGGTCATCAGCCCCAGCATTTC	CASKPTGGGHQPQHF
TRBJ1-1	TRBV5-1	few	NA	TGCGCCAGCAGAGTGTCGGGAGGCGACACTGAAGCTTTCTTT	CASRVSGGDTEAFF
TRBJ2-5	TRBV18	NA	NA	TGTGCCAGCTCACCACGAGAAGAGACCCAGTACTTC	CASSPREETQYF
TRBJ2-5	TRBV7-8	NA	NA	TGTGCCAGCAGCTTAGTTTCCAGTGGAGTTGGAGAGACCCAGTACTTC	CASSLVSSGVGETQYF
TRBJ2-7	TRBV5-1	NA	NA	TGCGCCAGCGGCCCAGGGGTCCTGAGCTCCTACGAGCAGTACTTC	CASGPGVLSSYEQYF
TRBJ1-5	TRBV12-5	NA	TRBD1	TGTGCTAGTGGTTTGGTACTCGGCAGGGGGGGCAATCAGCCCCAGCATTTT	CASGLVLGRGGNQPQHF
TRBJ1-4	TRBV6-6	NA	TRBD1	TGTGCCAGCAGTCGCGGAGGGGGCGTGGAAAAACTGTTTTTT	CASSRGGGVEKLFF
TRBJ2-1	TRBV2	NA	TRBD2	TGTGCCAGCAGGATAGAGCGGGGGGACAATGAGCAGTTCTTC	CASRIERGDNEQFF
TRBJ2-1	TRBV2	NA	TRBD1	TGTGCCACCAGGACAGGGGGTACTGAGCAGTTCTTC	CATRTGGTEQFF
TRBJ2-3	TRBV4-2	NA	TRBD2	TGTGCCAGCAGCCAAGATTCATTTGTCGCGGGGGGCACAGATACGCAGTATTTT	CASSQDSFVAGGTDTQYF
TRBJ1-4	TRBV5-1	NA	NA	TGCGCCAGCAGCTCCGGCGGGGGGCTAGAAAAACTGTTTTTT	CASSSGGGLEKLFF
TRBJ2-1	TRBV7-6	once	NA	TGTGCCAGCAGCTTAGGAGGCCTTTTAAATGAGCAGTTCTTC	CASSLGGLLNEQFF
TRBJ2-1	TRBV28	NA	NA	TGTGCCAGCACGGGGGGCCCCGCCTACAATGAGCAGTTCTTC	CASTGGPAYNEQFF
TRBJ2-2	TRBV19	NA	TRBD1	TGTGCCAGTAGTACCCCCGTCGATCCATGGACAGGGAACACCGGGGAGCTGTTTTTT	CASSTPVDPWTGNTGELFF
TRBJ2-7	TRBV5-1	NA	TRBD1	TGCGCCAGCAGCCGCTGGGGACAGGGCCAAGGACGGGGTTACGAGCAGTACTTC	CASSRWGQGQGRGYEQYF
TRBJ2-2	TRBV11-3	NA	TRBD2	TGTGCCAGCAGTGATCTAGCGGGGGGCTTCACCGGGGAGCTGTTTTTT	CASSDLAGGFTGELFF
TRBJ2-7	TRBV18	NA	TRBD1	TGTGCCAGCTCAAGGGACAGGGGAGGGGTCTACGAGCAGTACTTC	CASSRDRGGVYEQYF
TRBJ1-5	TRBV18	NA	TRBD1	TGTGCCAGCTCACCGGGACAGATTAATCAGCCCCAGCATTTT	CASSPGQINQPQHF
TRBJ2-7	TRBV28	NA	TRBD1	TGTGCCAGCAGACCGGGACAGGGAACGCGGGAGCAGTACTTC	CASRPGQGTREQYF
TRBJ1-6	TRBV21-1	NA	NA	TGTGCCAGCAGCAAAGACCGACAGGGTGATTATAATTCACCCCTCCACTTT	CASSKDRQGDYNSPLHF
TRBJ2-1	TRBV9	NA	TRBD2	TGTGCCAGCAGCCGACTAGCGGGGGGCTACAATGAGCAGTTCTTC	CASSRLAGGYNEQFF
TRBJ2-2	TRBV7-6	NA	TRBD2	TGTGCCAGCAGCCCTAGCGGGAGAGCAGGCGGGGAGCTGTTTTTT	CASSPSGRAGGELFF
TRBJ1-5	TRBV5-1	few	NA	TGCGCCAGCAGGCCCAATGCGGATCAGCCCCAGCATTTT	CASRPNADQPQHF
TRBJ1-1	TRBV7-6	NA	TRBD1	TGTGCCAGCAGCTTAGCGGGGGTGCGGACAGGGAACACTGAAGCTTTCTTT	CASSLAGVRTGNTEAFF
TRBJ2-7	TRBV27	NA	TRBD1	TGTGCCAGCAGTTTAGCAGCCGGGACAGGGTCGTACGAGCAGTACTTC	CASSLAAGTGSYEQYF